This T cell receptor (beta chain) was recorded in a study of T cell responses to AZD1222 COVID-19 vaccine. Study-level findings and limits: Following two doses of AZD1222, Spike-specific TCR breadth and depth rose. Per reports, nearly half of all spike-specific TCRs target regions that are unmutated in variants. Donors in the cohort were predominantly white British and more often female, and clonal diversity was possibly underestimated.

The V gene's germline CDR1 is SGHAT and CDR2 FQNNGV. The CDR3 runs 12 residues. V was cut by 0 bases and J by 6 bases, with 5 bases left in between. About this clone itself: Its cognate antigen is unknown.

Repertoires were generated with immunoSEQ multiplex PCR, while TCRdb's copy carries only in-frame clones and drops some. The sample lists about 66,000 clones; around nine tenths were seen once. The receptor was isolated from an adult who received the MenACWY meningococcal vaccine as a control. The source material was peripheral blood, sampled 28 days after the second dose of the MenACWY control vaccine. This rearrangement joins TRBV11-2 to TRBJ1-2; D remains unclear. The CDR3 sequence is CASSLEEDGYTF. For the CDR3, the DNA is TGTGCCAGCAGCTTAGAGGAGGATGGCTACACCTTC.